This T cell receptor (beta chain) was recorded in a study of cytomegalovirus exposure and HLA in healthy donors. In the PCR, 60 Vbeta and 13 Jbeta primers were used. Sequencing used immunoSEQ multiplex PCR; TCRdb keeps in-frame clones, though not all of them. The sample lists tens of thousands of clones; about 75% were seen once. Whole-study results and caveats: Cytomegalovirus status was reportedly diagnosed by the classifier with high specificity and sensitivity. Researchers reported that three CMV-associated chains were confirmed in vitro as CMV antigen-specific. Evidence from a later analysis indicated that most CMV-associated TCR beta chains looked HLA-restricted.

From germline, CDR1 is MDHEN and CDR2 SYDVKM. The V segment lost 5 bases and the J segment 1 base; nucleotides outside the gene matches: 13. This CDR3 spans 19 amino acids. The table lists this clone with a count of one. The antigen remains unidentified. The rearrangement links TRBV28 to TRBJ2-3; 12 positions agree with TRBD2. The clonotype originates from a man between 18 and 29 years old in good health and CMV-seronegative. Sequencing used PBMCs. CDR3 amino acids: CASSPRQGTSGGRTDTQYF. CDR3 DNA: TGTGCCAGCAGTCCCAGACAGGGAACTAGCGGGGGGCGCACAGATACGCAGTATTTT.